The entry that follows covers one TCR beta chain sequence. The data stem from a study of T cells after yellow fever vaccination. CDR3 length equals 14 residues. J gave up 9 bases and V 5 bases, and 7 bases lay outside the gene matches. CDR1 is SEHNR and CDR2 is FQNEAQ in the germline V gene (reference sequence). TCRdb used MiXCR to reprocess the 5' RACE reads, holding one entry per CDR3 protein. This table holds 250,000 to 350,000 distinct CDR3 sequences, around 9.3% found once. The V call is TRBV7-9, the J call TRBJ2-1; 10 bases are shared with TRBD2. Sequencing was performed on CD4+ T cells sorted from PBMCs, taken 5 days after the yellow fever booster vaccination. The TCR sequence derives from a young man who received the YFV17D yellow fever vaccine. CDR3 coding DNA: TGTGCCAGCAGCCTAAGCGGGGGGGCCGCTGAGCAGTTCTTC. Translation gives CASSLSGGAAEQFF.